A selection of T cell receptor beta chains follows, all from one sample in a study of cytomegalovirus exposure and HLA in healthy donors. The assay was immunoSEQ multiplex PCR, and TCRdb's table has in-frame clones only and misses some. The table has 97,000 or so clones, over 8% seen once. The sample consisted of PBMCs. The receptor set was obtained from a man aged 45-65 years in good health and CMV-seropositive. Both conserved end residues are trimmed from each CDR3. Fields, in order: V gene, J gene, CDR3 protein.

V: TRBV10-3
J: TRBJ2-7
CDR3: AISESWATYEQY

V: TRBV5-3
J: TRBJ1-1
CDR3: ARSLLLPGQRNTEAF

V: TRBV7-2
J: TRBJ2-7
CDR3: ASSFGDRIYEQY

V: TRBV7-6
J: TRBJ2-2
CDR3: ASSRRGSGDELF

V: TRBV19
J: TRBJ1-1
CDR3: ASSPLGQANTEAF

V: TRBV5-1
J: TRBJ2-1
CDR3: ASSRTTGNEQF

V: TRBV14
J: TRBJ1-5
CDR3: ASSQDPRGTNQPQH

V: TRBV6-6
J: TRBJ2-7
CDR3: ASSYSAGQSYEQY

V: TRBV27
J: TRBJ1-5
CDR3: ASSPRQGSIPQH

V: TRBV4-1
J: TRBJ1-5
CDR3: ASSQVQSNQPQH

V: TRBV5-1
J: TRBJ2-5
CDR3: ASSSLEQETQY

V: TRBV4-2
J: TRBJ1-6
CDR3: ASSQDKDRAGSPLH

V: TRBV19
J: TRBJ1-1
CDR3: ASSLRVGTEAF

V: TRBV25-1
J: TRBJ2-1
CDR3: ASTPSGHNEQF

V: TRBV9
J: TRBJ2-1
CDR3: ASSADRGVNFEQF

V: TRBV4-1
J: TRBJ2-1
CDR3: ASSQEGTNNEQF

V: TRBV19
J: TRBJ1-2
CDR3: ASRTEVPYGYT

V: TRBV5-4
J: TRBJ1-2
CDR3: ASSLAGVGIGYGYT

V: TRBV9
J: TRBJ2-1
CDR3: ASSLEASGRLEQF

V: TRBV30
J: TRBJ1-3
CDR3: AWSSWQYSGNTIY

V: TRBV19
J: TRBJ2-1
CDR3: ASWGGGAYNEQF

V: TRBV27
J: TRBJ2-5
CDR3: ASSFGAFKETQY

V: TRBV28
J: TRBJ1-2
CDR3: ASSLYRDGYT

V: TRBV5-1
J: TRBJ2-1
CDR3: ASSPEGNSYNEQF

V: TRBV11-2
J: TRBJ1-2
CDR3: ASSLLRGYGYT

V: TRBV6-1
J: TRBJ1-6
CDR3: ASSPNRGANSPLH

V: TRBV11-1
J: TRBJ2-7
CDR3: ASSSSRAGTFYEQY

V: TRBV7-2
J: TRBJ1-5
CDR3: ASSRDRNNQPQH

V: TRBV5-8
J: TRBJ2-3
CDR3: ASSLGLGGDTQY

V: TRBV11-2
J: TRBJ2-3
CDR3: ASSLSSGARADTQY

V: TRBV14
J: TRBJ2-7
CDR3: ASSQDMGRYEQY

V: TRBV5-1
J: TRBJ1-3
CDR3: ASSSGQGSGNTIY

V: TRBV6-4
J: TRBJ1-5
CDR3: ASSTCRGLFDQPQH

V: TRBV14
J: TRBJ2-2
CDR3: ASRYLIPGQGKWAGELF

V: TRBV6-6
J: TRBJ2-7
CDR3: ATIGGGTGSYEQY

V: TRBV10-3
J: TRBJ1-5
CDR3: AIRRTENQPQH

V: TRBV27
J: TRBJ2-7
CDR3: ASASPQRSSYEQY

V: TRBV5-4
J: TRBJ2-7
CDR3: ASSHASSYEQY

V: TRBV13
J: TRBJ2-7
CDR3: ASSSSGQGAWEQY

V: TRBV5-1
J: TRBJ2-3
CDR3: ASSLVLEGITDTQY

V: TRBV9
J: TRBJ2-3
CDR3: ASTLAGERDTQY

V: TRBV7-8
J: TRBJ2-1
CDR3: ASSTGLSVYNEQF

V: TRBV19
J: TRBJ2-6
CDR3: ASSTTGGVGANVLT

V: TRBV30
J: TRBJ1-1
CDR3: AWSVLGRDSVNTEAF

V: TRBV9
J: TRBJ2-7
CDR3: ASSAAGTSGYEQY

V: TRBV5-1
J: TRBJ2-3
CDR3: ASSPADRATDTQY

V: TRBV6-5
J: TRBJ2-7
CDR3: ASSYGAGGVSYEQY

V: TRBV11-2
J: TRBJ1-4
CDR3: ASSLDLYEGAGKGLF

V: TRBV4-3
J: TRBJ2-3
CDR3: ASSQDTGGSTDTQY

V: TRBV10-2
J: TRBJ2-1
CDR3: ASRAGTGGHYEQF

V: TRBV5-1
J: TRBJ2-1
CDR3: ASSERGYEQF

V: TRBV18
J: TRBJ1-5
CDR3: ASSRDRVNQPQH

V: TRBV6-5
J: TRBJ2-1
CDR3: ATNAGQRRNEQL

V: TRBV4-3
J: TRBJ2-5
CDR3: ASSHGLVRETQY

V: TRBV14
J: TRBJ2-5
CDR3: ASSPAFGLAGGETQY

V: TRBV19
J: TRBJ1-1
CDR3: ASSIGRTGGLMNTEAF